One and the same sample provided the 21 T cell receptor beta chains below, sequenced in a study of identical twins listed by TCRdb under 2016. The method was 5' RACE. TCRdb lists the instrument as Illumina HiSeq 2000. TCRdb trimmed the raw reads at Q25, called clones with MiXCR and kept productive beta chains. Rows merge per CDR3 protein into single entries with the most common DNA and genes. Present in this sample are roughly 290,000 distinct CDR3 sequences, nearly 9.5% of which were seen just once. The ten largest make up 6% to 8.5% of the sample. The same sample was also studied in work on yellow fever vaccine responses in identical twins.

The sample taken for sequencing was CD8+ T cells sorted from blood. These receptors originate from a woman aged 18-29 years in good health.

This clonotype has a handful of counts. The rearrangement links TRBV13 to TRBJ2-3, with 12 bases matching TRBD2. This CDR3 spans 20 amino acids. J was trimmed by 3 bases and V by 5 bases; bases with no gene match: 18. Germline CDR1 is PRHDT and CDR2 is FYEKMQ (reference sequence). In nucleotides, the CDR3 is TGTGCCAGCAGCCCCACGCGGCTAGCGGGAGGGCAGGTTTTGACAGATACGCAGTATTTT. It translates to CASSPTRLAGGQVLTDTQYF.

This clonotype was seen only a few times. The CDR3 sequence is CASSYEETSTTYDNEQFF. For the CDR3, the DNA is TGTGCCAGCAGTTACGAGGAGACTAGCACGACATATGACAATGAGCAGTTCTTC. J is TRBJ2-1 and V is TRBV6-2 or TRBV6-3, with 7 bases matching TRBD2. The germline gives CDR1 MNHEY, CDR2 SVGEGT. V lost 2 bases to trimming and J lost 5 bases; unmatched junction nucleotides: 15. There are 18 residues in the CDR3.

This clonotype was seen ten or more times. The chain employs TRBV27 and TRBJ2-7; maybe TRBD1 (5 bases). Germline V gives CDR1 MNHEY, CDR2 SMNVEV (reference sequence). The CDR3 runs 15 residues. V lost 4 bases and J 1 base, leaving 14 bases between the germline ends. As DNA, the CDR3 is TGTGCCAGCAGTTCCCTGTTGGGGCTATCCTACGAGCAGTACTTC. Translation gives CASSSLLGLSYEQYF.

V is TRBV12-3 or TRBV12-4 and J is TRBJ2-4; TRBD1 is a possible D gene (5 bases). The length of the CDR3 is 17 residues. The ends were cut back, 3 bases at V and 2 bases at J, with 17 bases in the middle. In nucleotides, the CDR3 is TGTGCCAGCAGTTTGGGGCCAGTCCCGAAATCCAAAAACATTCAGTACTTC. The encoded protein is CASSLGPVPKSKNIQYF.

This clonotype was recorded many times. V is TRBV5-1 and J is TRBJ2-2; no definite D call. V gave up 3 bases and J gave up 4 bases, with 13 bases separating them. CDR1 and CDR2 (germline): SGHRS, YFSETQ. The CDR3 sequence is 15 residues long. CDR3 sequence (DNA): TGCGCCAGCAGCTGGTTTGATGGCGGCACCGGGGAGCTGTTTTTT. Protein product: CASSWFDGGTGELFF. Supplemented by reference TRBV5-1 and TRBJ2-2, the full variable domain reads KAGVTQTPRYLIKTRGQQVTLSCSPISGHRSVSWYQQTPGQGLQFLFEYFSETQRNKGNFPGRFSGRQFSNSRSEMNVSTLELGDSALYLCASSWFDGGTGELFFGEGSRLTVL.

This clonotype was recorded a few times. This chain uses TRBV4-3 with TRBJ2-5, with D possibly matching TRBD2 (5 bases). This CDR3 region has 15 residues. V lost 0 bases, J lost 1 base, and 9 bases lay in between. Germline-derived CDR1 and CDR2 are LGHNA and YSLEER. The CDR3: CASSQDLAGQETQYF. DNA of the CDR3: TGCGCCAGCAGCCAAGATTTGGCGGGCCAAGAGACCCAGTACTTC.

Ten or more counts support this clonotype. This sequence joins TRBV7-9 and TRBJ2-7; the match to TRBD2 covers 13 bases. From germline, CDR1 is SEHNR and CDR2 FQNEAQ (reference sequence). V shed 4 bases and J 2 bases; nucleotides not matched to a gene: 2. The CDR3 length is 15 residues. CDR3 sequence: CASSSGLAGAYEQYF. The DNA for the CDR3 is TGTGCCAGCAGCTCCGGACTAGCGGGAGCCTACGAGCAGTACTTC.

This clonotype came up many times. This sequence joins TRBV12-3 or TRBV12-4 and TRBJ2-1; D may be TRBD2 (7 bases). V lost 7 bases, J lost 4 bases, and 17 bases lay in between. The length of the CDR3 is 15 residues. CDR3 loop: CASTLGGRDYNEQFF. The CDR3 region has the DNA TGTGCCAGCACCCTAGGGGGGAGGGATTACAATGAGCAGTTCTTC.

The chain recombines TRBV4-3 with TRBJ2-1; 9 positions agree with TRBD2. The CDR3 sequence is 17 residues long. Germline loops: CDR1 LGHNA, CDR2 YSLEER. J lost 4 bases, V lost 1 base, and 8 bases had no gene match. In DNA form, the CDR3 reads TGCGCCAGCAGCCAAGTTCCCCCTAGCGGGATATACAATGAGCAGTTCTTC. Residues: CASSQVPPSGIYNEQFF.

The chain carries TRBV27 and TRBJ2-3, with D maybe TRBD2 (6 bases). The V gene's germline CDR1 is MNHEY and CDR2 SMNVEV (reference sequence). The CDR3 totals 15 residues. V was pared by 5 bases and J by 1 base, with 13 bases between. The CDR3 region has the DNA TGTGCCAGCAGTAGAGGACTAACCCGCACAGATACGCAGTATTTT. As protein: CASSRGLTRTDTQYF.

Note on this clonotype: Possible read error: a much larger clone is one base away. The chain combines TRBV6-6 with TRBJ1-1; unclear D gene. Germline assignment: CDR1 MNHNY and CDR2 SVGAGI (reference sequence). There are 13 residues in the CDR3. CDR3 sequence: CDSSFEMNTEAFF. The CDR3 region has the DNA TGTGACAGCAGTTTCGAGATGAACACTGAAGCTTTCTTT.

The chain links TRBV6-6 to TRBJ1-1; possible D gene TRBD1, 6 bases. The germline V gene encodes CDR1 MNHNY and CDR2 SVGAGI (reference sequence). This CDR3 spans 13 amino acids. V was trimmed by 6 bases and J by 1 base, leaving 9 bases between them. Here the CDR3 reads CASRSTGNTEAFF. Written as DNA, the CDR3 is TGTGCCAGCAGATCGACAGGGAACACTGAAGCTTTCTTT.

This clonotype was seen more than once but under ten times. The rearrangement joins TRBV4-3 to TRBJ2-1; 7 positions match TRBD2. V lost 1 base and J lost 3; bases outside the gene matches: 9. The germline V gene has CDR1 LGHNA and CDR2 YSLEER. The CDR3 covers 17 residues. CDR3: CASSQGPSSGGYNEQFF. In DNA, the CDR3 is TGCGCCAGCAGCCAAGGGCCATCTAGCGGCGGCTACAATGAGCAGTTCTTC.

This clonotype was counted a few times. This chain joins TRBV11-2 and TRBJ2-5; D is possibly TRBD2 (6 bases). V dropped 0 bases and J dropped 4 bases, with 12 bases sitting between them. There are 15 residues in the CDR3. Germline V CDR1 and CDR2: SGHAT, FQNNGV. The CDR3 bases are TGTGCCAGCAGCTTAGACCCTAGCGTCGGAGAGACCCAGTACTTC. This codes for CASSLDPSVGETQYF.

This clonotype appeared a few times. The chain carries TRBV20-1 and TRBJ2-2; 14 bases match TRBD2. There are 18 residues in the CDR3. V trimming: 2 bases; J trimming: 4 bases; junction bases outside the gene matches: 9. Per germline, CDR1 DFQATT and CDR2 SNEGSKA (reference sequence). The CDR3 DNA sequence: TGCAGTGCTAGATCCGGGACTAGCGGGAGTCTCGGCACCGGGGAGCTGTTTTTT. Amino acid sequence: CSARSGTSGSLGTGELFF.

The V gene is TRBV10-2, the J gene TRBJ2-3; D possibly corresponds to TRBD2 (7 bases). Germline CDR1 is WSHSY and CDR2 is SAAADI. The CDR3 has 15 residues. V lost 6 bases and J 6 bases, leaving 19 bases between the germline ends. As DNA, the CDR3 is TGCGCCAGCAGCCCCGCAAGGGGGGGTCAGGATACGCAGTATTTT. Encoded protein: CASSPARGGQDTQYF.

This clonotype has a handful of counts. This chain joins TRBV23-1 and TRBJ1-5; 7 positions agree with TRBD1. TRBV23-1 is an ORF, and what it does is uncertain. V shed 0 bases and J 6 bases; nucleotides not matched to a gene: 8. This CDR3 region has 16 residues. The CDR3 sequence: CASSQSRDQGGQPQHF. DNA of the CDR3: TGCGCCAGCAGTCAATCTCGGGACCAGGGGGGTCAGCCCCAGCATTTT.

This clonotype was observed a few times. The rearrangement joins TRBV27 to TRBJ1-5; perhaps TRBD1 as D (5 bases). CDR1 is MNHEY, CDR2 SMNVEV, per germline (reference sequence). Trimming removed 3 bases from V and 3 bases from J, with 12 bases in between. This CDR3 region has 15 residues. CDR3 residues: CASSFIEGSNQPQHF. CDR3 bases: TGTGCCAGCAGTTTTATTGAGGGGTCCAATCAGCCCCAGCATTTT.

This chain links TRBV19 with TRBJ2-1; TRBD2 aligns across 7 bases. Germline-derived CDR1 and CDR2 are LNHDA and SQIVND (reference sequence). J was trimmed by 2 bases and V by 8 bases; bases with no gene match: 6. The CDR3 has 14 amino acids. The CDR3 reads CASGGRETYNEQFF. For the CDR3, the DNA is TGTGCCAGTGGAGGGCGGGAGACCTACAATGAGCAGTTCTTC.

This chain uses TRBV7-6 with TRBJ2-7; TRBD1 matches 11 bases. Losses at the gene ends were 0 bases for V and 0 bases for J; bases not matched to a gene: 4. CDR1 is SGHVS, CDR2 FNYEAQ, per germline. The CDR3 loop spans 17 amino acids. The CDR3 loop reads CASSLAVGTGGSYEQYF. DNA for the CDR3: TGTGCCAGCAGCTTAGCGGTAGGGACAGGGGGCTCCTACGAGCAGTACTTC.

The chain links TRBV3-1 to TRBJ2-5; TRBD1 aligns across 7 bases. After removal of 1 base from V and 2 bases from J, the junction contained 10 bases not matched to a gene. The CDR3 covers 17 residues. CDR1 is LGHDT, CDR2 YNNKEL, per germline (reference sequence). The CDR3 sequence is CASSQVNRGFAQETQYF. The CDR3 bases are TGTGCCAGCAGCCAAGTGAACAGGGGATTTGCTCAAGAGACCCAGTACTTC.